The text below deals with one T cell receptor beta chain. Its antigen is undetermined. These data are taken from a study of T cells expressing NK-cell markers. For the study at large: Most of the eight sequenced donors tested HCMV-seropositive; one tested seronegative.

The study's findings and limits: Dominant NKG2C+ clonotypes in six donors made up about 1.0-7.0% of CD8+ T cells. In a few donors, dominant clonotypes made up roughly 28.3-65% of CD3+CD56-NKG2C+ cells.

Reprocessing the 5' RACE reads, TCRdb reports a single entry for every CDR3 protein and omits DNA. The listing records 400,000 to 550,000 distinct CDR3 sequences. The CDR3 runs 16 residues. Sequences were obtained from blood T cells: a sorted CD56 or NKG2C T cell subset, CD4+ or CD8+ T cells, or bulk PBMC T cells (not recorded which). The chain employs TRBV12-3 or TRBV12-4 and TRBJ2-7; TCRdb's D call of TRBD1 is untestable without DNA. The origin of this receptor is a woman aged 18-70 years in good health. The CDR3 sequence: CASSLVSGGDSYEQYF.